The present T cell receptor beta chain was sequenced within a study of OX40 agonist ivuxolimab in advanced cancers. Study-level information: Patients were given ivuxolimab, an antibody that agonizes OX40 (CD134).

Only in-frame clones appear in the TCRdb table, and some are missing; sequencing was by immunoSEQ multiplex PCR. The top ten clones hold 2.5% to 3% of a sample with tens of thousands of clones, 75% to 90% of them seen once. The CDR3 contains 16 residues. Germline assignment: CDR1 LGHNA and CDR2 YSLEER. V lost 0 bases and J lost 2, with 13 bases in between. V and J are TRBV4-3 and TRBJ1-2; D is perhaps TRBD1 (5 bases). The sequence was obtained from an adult with an advanced solid tumor such as melanoma, head and neck, liver or kidney cancer. Specimen: CD4+ or CD8+ T cells sorted from blood, collected in a trial of the OX40 agonist ivuxolimab. The CDR3 DNA reads TGCGCCAGCAGCCAAGATCCCCACCGGGACAACTATGGCTACACCTTC. Translated: CASSQDPHRDNYGYTF.